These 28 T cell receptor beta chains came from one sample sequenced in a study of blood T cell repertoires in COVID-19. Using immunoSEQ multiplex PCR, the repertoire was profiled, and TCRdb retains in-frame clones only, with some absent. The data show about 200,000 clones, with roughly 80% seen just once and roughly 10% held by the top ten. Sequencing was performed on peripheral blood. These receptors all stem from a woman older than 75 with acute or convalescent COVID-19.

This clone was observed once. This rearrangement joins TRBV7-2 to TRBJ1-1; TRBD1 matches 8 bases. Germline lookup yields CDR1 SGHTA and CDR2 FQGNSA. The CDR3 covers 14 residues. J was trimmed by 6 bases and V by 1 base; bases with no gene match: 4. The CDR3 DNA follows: TGTGCCAGCAGCTTAGTGCAGGGGGCCTCTGAAGCTTTCTTT. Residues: CASSLVQGASEAFF.

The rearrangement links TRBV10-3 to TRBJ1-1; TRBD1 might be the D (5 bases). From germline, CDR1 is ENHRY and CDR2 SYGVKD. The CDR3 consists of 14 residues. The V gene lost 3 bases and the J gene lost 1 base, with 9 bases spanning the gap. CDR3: CAISDGQGNTEAFF. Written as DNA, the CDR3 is TGTGCCATCAGTGACGGGCAGGGGAACACTGAAGCTTTCTTT.

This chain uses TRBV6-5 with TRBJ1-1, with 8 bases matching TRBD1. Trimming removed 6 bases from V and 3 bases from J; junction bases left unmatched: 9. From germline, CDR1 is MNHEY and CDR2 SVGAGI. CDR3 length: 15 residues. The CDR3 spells CASRDRGMFDTEAFF. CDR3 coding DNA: TGTGCCAGCAGAGACAGGGGTATGTTTGACACTGAAGCTTTCTTT.

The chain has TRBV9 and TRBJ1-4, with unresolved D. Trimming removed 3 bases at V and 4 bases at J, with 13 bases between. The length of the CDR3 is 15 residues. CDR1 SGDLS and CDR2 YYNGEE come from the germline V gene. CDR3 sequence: CASSGRGLVNEKLFF. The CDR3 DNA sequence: TGTGCCAGCAGCGGCCGGGGTTTGGTTAATGAAAAACTGTTTTTT.

CDR3 nucleotides: TGTGCCAGCAGTGCCCTCCCGACTAGCATTACGCAGTATTTT. Amino acid sequence: CASSALPTSITQYF. The V and J genes are TRBV27 and TRBJ2-3; TRBD2 matches at 7 bases. Trimming took 5 bases from V and 8 from J; bases not matched to a gene: 10. Germline-derived CDR1 and CDR2 are MNHEY and SMNVEV (reference sequence). This CDR3 is 14 amino acids long.

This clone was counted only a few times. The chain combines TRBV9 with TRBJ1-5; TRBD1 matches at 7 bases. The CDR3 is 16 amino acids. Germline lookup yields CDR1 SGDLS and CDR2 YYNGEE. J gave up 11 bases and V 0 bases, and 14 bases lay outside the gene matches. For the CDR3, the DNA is TGTGCCAGCAGCGTAGGAGGGACAGCCCCCCAGGCGTCCCAGCATTTT. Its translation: CASSVGGTAPQASQHF.

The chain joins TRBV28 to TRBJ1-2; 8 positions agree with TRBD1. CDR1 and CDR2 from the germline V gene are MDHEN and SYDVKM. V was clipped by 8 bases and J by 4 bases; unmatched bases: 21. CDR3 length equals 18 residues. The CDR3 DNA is TGTGCCAGCCTAAGTCGGGGCAGGGGGCAGGCTGTTGGCTATGGCTACACCTTC. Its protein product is CASLSRGRGQAVGYGYTF.

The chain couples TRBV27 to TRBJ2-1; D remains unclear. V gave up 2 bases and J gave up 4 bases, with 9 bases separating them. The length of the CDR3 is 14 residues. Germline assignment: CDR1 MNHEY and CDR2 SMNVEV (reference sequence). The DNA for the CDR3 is TGTGCCAGCAGTTTACCCCCGGAGTACAATGAGCAGTTCTTC. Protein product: CASSLPPEYNEQFF.

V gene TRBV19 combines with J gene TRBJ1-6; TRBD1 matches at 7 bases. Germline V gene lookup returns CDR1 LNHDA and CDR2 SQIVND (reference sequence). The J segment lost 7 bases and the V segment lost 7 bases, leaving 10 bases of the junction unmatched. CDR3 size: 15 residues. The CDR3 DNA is TGTGCCAGTACTGAGACAGGGCAGTGGAATTCACCCCTCCACTTT. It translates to CASTETGQWNSPLHF.

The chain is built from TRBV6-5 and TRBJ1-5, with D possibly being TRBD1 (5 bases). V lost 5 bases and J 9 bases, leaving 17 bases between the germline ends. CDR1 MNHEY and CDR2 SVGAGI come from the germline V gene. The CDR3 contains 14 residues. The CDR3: CASSPGGTILPQHF. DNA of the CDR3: TGTGCCAGCAGTCCCGGGGGGACTATACTGCCCCAGCATTTT.

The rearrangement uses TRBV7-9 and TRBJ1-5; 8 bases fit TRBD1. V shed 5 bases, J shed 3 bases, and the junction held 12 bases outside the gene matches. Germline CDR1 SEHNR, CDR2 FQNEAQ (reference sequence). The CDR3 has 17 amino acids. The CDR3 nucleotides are TGTGCCAGCAGCCTTGGACTGACAGGGGCGGACAATCAGCCCCAGCATTTT. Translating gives CASSLGLTGADNQPQHF.

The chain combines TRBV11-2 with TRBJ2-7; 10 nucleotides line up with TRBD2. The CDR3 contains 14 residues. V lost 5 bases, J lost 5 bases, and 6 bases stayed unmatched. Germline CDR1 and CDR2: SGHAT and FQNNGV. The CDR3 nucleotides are TGTGCCAGCAGCCCTAGCGGGAGCACTCACGAGCAGTACTTC. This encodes CASSPSGSTHEQYF.

The CDR3 loop reads CASSLLPRDRGRRTSNTEAFF. CDR3 nucleotide sequence: TGCGCCAGCAGCCTCCTACCCCGGGACAGGGGGCGCCGAACTTCGAACACTGAAGCTTTCTTT. The chain recombines TRBV4-1 with TRBJ1-1, with 12 bases that match TRBD1. After removal of 4 bases from V and 1 base from J, the junction contained 19 bases not matched to a gene. CDR3 size: 21 residues. CDR1 is MGHRA, CDR2 YSYEKL, per germline.

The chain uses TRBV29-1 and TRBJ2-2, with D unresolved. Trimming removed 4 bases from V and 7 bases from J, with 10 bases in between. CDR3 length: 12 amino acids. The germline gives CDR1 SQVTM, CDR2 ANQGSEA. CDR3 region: CSVAATGGELFF. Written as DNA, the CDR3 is TGCAGCGTTGCCGCCACGGGCGGGGAGCTGTTTTTT.

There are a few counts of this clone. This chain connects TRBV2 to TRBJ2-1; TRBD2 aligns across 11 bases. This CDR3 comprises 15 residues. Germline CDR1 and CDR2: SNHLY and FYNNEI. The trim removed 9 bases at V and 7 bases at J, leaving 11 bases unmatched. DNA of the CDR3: TGTGCCAGTCTTACCGGACTAGCGGGTATGAATGAGCAGTTCTTC. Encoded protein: CASLTGLAGMNEQFF.

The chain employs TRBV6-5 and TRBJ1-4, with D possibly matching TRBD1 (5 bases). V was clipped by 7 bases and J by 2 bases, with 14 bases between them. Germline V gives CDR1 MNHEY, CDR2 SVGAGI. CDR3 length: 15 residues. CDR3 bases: TGTGCCAGCATCGAGAACGCAGGGACTAATGAAAAACTGTTTTTT. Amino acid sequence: CASIENAGTNEKLFF.

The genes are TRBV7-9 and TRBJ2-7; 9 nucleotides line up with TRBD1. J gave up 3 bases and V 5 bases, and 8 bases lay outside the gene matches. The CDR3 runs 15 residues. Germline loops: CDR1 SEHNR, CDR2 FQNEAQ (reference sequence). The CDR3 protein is CASSPARDRVYEQYF. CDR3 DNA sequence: TGTGCCAGCAGCCCCGCAAGGGACAGGGTCTACGAGCAGTACTTC.

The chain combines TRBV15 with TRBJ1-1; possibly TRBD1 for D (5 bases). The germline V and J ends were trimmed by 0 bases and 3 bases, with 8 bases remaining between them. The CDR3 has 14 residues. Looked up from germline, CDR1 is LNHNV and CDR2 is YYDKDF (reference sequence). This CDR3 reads CATSREAGHTEAFF. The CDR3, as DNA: TGTGCCACCAGCAGAGAGGCAGGGCACACTGAAGCTTTCTTT. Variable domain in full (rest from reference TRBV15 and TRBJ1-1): DAMVIQNPRYQVTQFGKPVTLSCSQTLNHNVMYWYQQKSSQAPKLLFHYYDKDFNNEADTPDNFQSRRPNTSFCFLDIRSPGLGDTAMYLCATSREAGHTEAFFGQGTRLTVV.

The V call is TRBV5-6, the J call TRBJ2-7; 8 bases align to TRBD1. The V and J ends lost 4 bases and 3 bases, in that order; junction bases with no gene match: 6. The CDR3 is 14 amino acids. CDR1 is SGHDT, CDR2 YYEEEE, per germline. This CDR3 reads CASSATGEGYEQYF. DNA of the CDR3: TGTGCCAGCAGCGCGACAGGGGAAGGCTACGAGCAGTACTTC.

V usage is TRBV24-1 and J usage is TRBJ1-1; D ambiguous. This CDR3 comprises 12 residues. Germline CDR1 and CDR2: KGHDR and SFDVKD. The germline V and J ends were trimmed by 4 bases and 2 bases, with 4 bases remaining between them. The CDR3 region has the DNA TGTGCCACCAGTGACCCTAACACTGAAGCTTTCTTT. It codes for CATSDPNTEAFF.

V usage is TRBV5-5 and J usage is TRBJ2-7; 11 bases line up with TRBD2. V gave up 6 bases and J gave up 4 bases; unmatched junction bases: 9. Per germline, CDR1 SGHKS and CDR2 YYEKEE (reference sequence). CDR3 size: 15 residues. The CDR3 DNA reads TGTGCCAGCATACTAGCGGGAGACCTAAAATACGAGCAGTACTTC. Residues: CASILAGDLKYEQYF.

DNA for the CDR3: TGCGCCAGCAGCTTTGGACTAGCGGGAACAGATACGCAGTATTTT. This encodes CASSFGLAGTDTQYF. The J gene is TRBJ2-3, the V gene TRBV5-1, with 12 bases matching TRBD2. The CDR3 consists of 15 residues. Per the germline V gene, CDR1 is SGHRS and CDR2 is YFSETQ. The J segment lost 3 bases and the V segment lost 2 bases, leaving 1 base of the junction unmatched.

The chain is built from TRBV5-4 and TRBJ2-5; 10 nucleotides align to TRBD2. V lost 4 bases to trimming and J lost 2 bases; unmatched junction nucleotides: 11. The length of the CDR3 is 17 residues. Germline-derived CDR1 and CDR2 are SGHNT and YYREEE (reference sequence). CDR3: CASSREASGSRQETQYF. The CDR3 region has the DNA TGTGCCAGCAGCAGGGAGGCTAGCGGGAGCCGACAAGAGACCCAGTACTTC. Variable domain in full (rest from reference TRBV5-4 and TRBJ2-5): ETGVTQSPTHLIKTRGQQVTLRCSSQSGHNTVSWYQQALGQGPQFIFQYYREEENGRGNFPPRFSGLQFPNYSSELNVNALELDDSALYLCASSREASGSRQETQYFGPGTRLLVL.

CDR3 in amino acids: CATRGTGGYGYTF. The CDR3 DNA follows: TGTGCCACCAGGGGAACAGGGGGCTATGGCTACACCTTC. J is TRBJ1-2 and V is TRBV15; 8 bases fit TRBD1. V gave up 6 bases and J gave up 4 bases; unmatched junction bases: 4. Germline V gene data show CDR1 as LNHNV and CDR2 as YYDKDF (reference sequence). The CDR3 consists of 13 residues.

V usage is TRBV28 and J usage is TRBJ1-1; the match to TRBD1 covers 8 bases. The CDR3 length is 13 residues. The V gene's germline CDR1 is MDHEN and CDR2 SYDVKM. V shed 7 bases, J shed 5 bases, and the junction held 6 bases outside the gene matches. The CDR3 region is CASNHRGATEAFF. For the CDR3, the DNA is TGTGCCAGCAATCACAGGGGGGCGACTGAAGCTTTCTTT.

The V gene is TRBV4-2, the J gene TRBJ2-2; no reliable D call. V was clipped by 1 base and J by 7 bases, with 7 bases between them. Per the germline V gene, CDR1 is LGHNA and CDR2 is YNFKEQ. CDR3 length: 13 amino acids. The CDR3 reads CASSQGAYGELFF. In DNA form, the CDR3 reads TGTGCCAGCAGCCAAGGCGCCTACGGGGAGCTGTTTTTT.

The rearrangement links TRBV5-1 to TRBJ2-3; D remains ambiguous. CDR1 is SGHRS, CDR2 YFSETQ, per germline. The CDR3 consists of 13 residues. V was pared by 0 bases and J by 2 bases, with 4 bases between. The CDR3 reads CASSLVYTDTQYF. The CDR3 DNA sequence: TGCGCCAGCAGCTTGGTTTACACAGATACGCAGTATTTT.

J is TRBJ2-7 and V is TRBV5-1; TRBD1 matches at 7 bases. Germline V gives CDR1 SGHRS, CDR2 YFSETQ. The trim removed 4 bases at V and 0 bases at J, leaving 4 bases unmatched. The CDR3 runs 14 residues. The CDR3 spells CASSLGQDSYEQYF. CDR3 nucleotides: TGCGCCAGCAGCCTCGGACAGGACTCCTACGAGCAGTACTTC.